The clone carrying this T cell receptor (beta chain) was seen repeatedly, ten times or more. TCRdb recomputed calls from the 5' RACE reads with MiXCR, one row per CDR3 protein. The sample contains 40,000 to 55,000 distinct CDR3 sequences, around 10% of which appear only once. This record belongs to a study of neurological immune-mediated disorders. CDR3 length: 16 amino acids. Germline V lookup: CDR1 ENHRY, CDR2 SYGVKD. Trimming left V 0 bases short and J 0 bases short, with 8 bases between. Specimen: PBMCs. The J gene is TRBJ1-4, the V gene TRBV10-3; the D is unclear. This clonotype was obtained from a woman between 40 and 55 years old with HTLV-1-associated myelopathy (HAM/TSP). The CDR3: CAISESVGSTNEKLFF. CDR3 nucleotide sequence: TGTGCCATCAGTGAGTCTGTTGGCTCAACTAATGAAAAACTGTTTTTT.